The entry that follows covers one T cell receptor (beta chain) sequence. Its antigen is unknown. With 5 bases removed from V and 1 base from J, the gap between germline ends came to 8 bases. This CDR3 is built from 14 residues. The germline V gene encodes CDR1 SGHTA and CDR2 FQGTGA. Assay used: immunoSEQ multiplex PCR; TCRdb lists only in-frame clones, some missing. The profile shows fewer than 45,000 clones, around 80% of them singletons. This sample is drawn from a study of T cells after posttransplantation cyclophosphamide. Study-wide results and limits: Recipient CMV seropositivity and CMV reactivation strongly tracked TRB clonality. Later post-transplant blood repertoires were often dominated by donor CD8+ memory clones.

Cyclophosphamide on days +3 and +4 followed busulfan-fludarabine conditioning and a marrow graft. The origin of this receptor is a female patient aged 40-50 years who received an allogeneic stem cell transplant from a related donor, was CMV-positive, and had no GVHD. Some T cells may have originated in the graft donor. V usage is TRBV7-3 and J usage is TRBJ2-2; D call uncertain. This material consisted of CD4+ T cells sorted from blood, taken about 1,900 days after a stem cell transplant with posttransplant cyclophosphamide. CDR3 protein: CASSATLNTGELFF. Here the CDR3 DNA reads TGTGCCAGCAGCGCGACACTGAACACCGGGGAGCTGTTTTTT.